The source of this T cell receptor beta chain is a study of PD-1 blockade in classical Hodgkin lymphoma. Every patient had relapsed following autologous stem cell transplantation, and cohorts differed in brentuximab vedotin exposure. On this clone: Its antigen is still unknown.

Study conclusions and caveats: Before treatment, TCR diversity in newly diagnosed patients was reportedly lower than in healthy donors.

Trimming removed 0 bases from V and 16 bases from J, with 22 bases in between. The CDR3 has 15 amino acids. The germline V gene has CDR1 LGHNA and CDR2 YNFKEQ. Libraries were prepared by immunoSEQ multiplex PCR; TCRdb keeps only in-frame clonotypes and omits some of them. The top ten clones hold just over 45% of a sample with about 7,300 clones, 76% of them seen once. J is TRBJ2-1 and V is TRBV4-2, with D possibly called TRBD1 or TRBD2 (5 bases each). The source is a human donor with classical Hodgkin lymphoma. The sample in question was peripheral blood mononuclear cells (PBMCs), obtained before the second cycle of nivolumab. This CDR3 reads CASSQDEGRGAESFF. Here the CDR3 DNA reads TGTGCCAGCAGCCAAGATGAGGGTAGGGGTGCTGAAAGTTTCTTC.